This is a list of T cell receptor beta chains from one sample in a study of blood T cell repertoires in COVID-19. Generated by immunoSEQ multiplex PCR, the TCRdb table keeps only in-frame clones and is missing some. The profile shows about 200,000 clones, about 88% of them singletons. Sequenced sample: peripheral blood. These receptors were collected from a man aged 60 to 69 with acute or convalescent COVID-19. Each CDR3 is given with its conserved first and last residue. Fields, in order: J gene, clone size, D gene, V gene, CDR3 protein, CDR3 DNA. D genes are given only for firm matches. Expanded clones get a size class; other rows say once, few or many, or leave the size out.

>TRBJ1-1|-|-|TRBV27
CASSLSTRGWNTEAFF
TGTGCCAGCAGTTTATCGACTAGGGGTTGGAACACTGAAGCTTTCTTT
>TRBJ2-7|-|-|TRBV13
CASSLGGATSYEQYF
TGTGCCAGCAGCTTAGGAGGGGCTACCTCCTACGAGCAGTACTTC
>TRBJ2-1|-|TRBD2|TRBV19
CATRLAGGPRNEQFF
TGTGCCACTAGACTAGCGGGGGGGCCAAGGAATGAGCAGTTCTTC
>TRBJ2-7|-|-|TRBV7-2
CASSLRGPYEQYF
TGTGCCAGCAGCTTACGGGGTCCCTACGAGCAGTACTTC
>TRBJ2-7|few|-|TRBV11-2
CASSLVRGTSYEQYF
TGTGCCAGCAGCTTAGTTCGGGGGACGTCCTACGAGCAGTACTTC
>TRBJ2-1|-|TRBD2|TRBV7-8
CASSSTGTSGEQFF
TGTGCCAGCAGCTCCACGGGGACTAGCGGAGAGCAGTTCTTC
>TRBJ2-6|once|TRBD1|TRBV4-2
CASSLGQSTTGANVLTF
TGTGCCAGCAGCCTGGGACAGTCCACTACTGGGGCCAACGTCCTGACTTTC
>TRBJ2-7|-|-|TRBV28
CASRSSVPEQYF
TGTGCCAGCAGATCTTCGGTGCCTGAGCAGTACTTC
>TRBJ2-1|-|TRBD1|TRBV10-1
CASSEAGGYNEQFF
TGCGCCAGCAGCGAAGCAGGGGGCTACAATGAGCAGTTCTTC
>TRBJ1-5|-|TRBD1|TRBV9
CASSESRDRDRYSNQPQHF
TGTGCCAGCAGTGAAAGCAGGGACAGGGATCGATATAGCAATCAGCCCCAGCATTTT
>TRBJ1-3|-|-|TRBV10-2
CASSDQVNSGNTIYF
TGCGCCAGCAGTGACCAGGTTAACTCTGGAAACACCATATATTTT
>TRBJ2-1|once|-|TRBV5-6
CASSLRGSSYNEQFF
TGTGCCAGCAGCTTACGAGGGAGCTCCTACAATGAGCAGTTCTTC
>TRBJ1-2|-|-|TRBV2
CASKAIASNRRANYGYTF
TGTGCCAGCAAGGCTATTGCCTCCAACAGGCGAGCTAACTATGGCTACACCTTC
>TRBJ2-5|-|TRBD1|TRBV4-1
CASSQVIGTGLGTQYF
TGCGCCAGCAGCCAAGTAATCGGGACAGGGTTAGGGACCCAGTACTTC
>TRBJ1-5|-|-|TRBV6-2/TRBV6-3
CASSHSPGAIDQPQHF
TGTGCCAGCAGTCACAGCCCCGGCGCGATCGATCAGCCCCAGCATTTT
>TRBJ1-4|-|-|TRBV7-9
CASSQFDRTNEKLFF
TGTGCCAGCAGCCAATTTGACAGAACTAATGAAAAACTGTTTTTT
>TRBJ1-1|-|-|TRBV19
CASSQGMYTEAFF
TGTGCCAGTAGTCAGGGGATGTACACTGAAGCTTTCTTT
>TRBJ1-4|once|TRBD1|TRBV5-4
CASSTGQENNEKLFF
TGTGCCAGCAGCACCGGACAGGAGAATAATGAAAAACTGTTTTTT
>TRBJ1-1|-|TRBD1|TRBV12-3/TRBV12-4
CASSRQGGSEAFF
TGTGCCAGCAGCAGACAGGGTGGGTCTGAAGCTTTCTTT
>TRBJ2-1|once|TRBD2|TRBV11-2
CASSLVPGTGGGNNEQFF
TGTGCCAGCAGCTTAGTGCCCGGAACGGGGGGGGGAAACAATGAGCAGTTCTTC
>TRBJ1-1|-|-|TRBV29-1
CSVSRQERSTEAFF
TGCAGCGTTTCCCGACAGGAGAGGAGCACTGAAGCTTTCTTT
>TRBJ1-2|-|TRBD1|TRBV14
CASSESTGGFRANYGYTF
TGTGCCAGCAGTGAGTCGACAGGGGGATTTCGGGCTAACTATGGCTACACCTTC
>TRBJ2-7|-|-|TRBV7-3
CASSWAPAYEQYF
TGTGCCAGCAGCTGGGCTCCCGCCTACGAGCAGTACTTC
>TRBJ2-2|few|-|TRBV12-3/TRBV12-4
CASSFRGTGELFF
TGTGCCAGCAGTTTTCGAGGCACCGGGGAGCTGTTTTTT
>TRBJ2-1|-|TRBD2|TRBV28
CASSLLASGGLGNEQFF
TGTGCCAGCAGTTTATTGGCTAGCGGGGGGCTAGGTAATGAGCAGTTCTTC
>TRBJ2-3|-|TRBD2|TRBV29-1
CSVAGGGYTDTQYF
TGCAGCGTTGCGGGCGGGGGTTACACAGATACGCAGTATTTT
>TRBJ2-7|-|TRBD1|TRBV5-5
CASSQRTGVPYEQYF
TGTGCCAGCAGCCAACGGACAGGGGTCCCCTACGAGCAGTACTTC
>TRBJ1-2|-|TRBD1|TRBV3-1/TRBV3-2
CASSWGGGQGYGYTF
TGTGCCAGCAGCTGGGGAGGGGGACAGGGGTATGGCTACACCTTC
>TRBJ2-7|few|TRBD1|TRBV7-2
CASSRDRVNEQYF
TGTGCCAGCAGCCGGGACAGGGTCAACGAGCAGTACTTC
>TRBJ2-5|-|TRBD1|TRBV7-3
CASSTRTGSETQYF
TGTGCCAGCAGCACTCGGACAGGGTCCGAGACCCAGTACTTC
>TRBJ2-7|-|-|TRBV28
CASSFRRGEQYF
TGTGCCAGCAGTTTTCGAAGGGGCGAGCAGTACTTC
>TRBJ2-1|-|TRBD1|TRBV4-1
CASRIIGTGLNEQFF
TGCGCCAGCAGGATAATCGGGACAGGGTTGAATGAGCAGTTCTTC
>TRBJ2-3|-|TRBD2|TRBV27
CASSLSRFAGERDTQYF
TGTGCCAGCAGTTTATCGCGGTTTGCGGGGGAGCGAGATACGCAGTATTTT
>TRBJ2-5|-|-|TRBV30
CAWTHRTGPQETQYF
TGTGCCTGGACCCATAGAACAGGGCCCCAAGAGACCCAGTACTTC
>TRBJ1-1|-|TRBD1|TRBV14
CASSHRTGSGTEAFF
TGTGCCAGCAGCCACCGGACAGGGAGTGGCACTGAAGCTTTCTTT
>TRBJ2-7|once|-|TRBV27
CASSLWGREQYF
TGTGCCAGCAGTTTATGGGGCAGAGAGCAGTACTTC
>TRBJ1-6|-|-|TRBV6-5
CASSKIWTVQSPLHF
TGTGCCAGCAGCAAAATCTGGACAGTCCAATCACCCCTCCACTTT
>TRBJ1-2|-|-|TRBV28
CASNTQGRGYTF
TGTGCCAGCAACACCCAGGGGAGAGGCTACACCTTC